The source of this TCR beta chain is a study of blood T cell repertoires in COVID-19. Overall study: Samples came from the United States, Italy and Spain, spanning acute and convalescent COVID-19. PBMCs, B-cell-depleted T cells, or T cells provided the cDNA or gDNA that made up the material.

The V end was cut by 5 bases, the J end by 0 bases, with 11 bases between. The CDR3 has 15 residues. Germline V CDR1 and CDR2: SGHNT, YENEEA. Original analysis: Amplification of reference gene primers was used by the study to estimate nucleated cell counts. Some clones are missing from TCRdb's copy, which holds only in-frame ones; the method was immunoSEQ multiplex PCR. For V, J and clone size, that table is used; D and trimming come from the DNA. This table holds fewer than 75,000 clones, 70% to 90% found once. The chain joins TRBV11-3 to TRBJ2-4; the D gene is possibly TRBD1 (5 bases). Material: peripheral blood. The receptor comes from a man between 50 and 59 years old with active COVID-19. The DNA for the CDR3 is TGTGCCAGCAGCCTACCTCAGGGAGCCAAAAACATTCAGTACTTC. Amino acid sequence: CASSLPQGAKNIQYF. The full variable domain, its missing parts supplied by reference TRBV11-3 and TRBJ2-4, is EAGVVQSPRYKIIEKKQPVAFWCNPISGHNTLYWYLQNLGQGPELLIRYENEEAVDDSQLPKDRFSAERLKGVDSTLKIQPAELGDSAVYLCASSLPQGAKNIQYFGAGTRLSVL.